This T cell receptor beta chain was retrieved from a study of blood T cell repertoires in COVID-19. Profiling relied on immunoSEQ multiplex PCR, and the TCRdb table lists in-frame clones only, not all of them. Of almost 400,000 clones in the sample, 85% to 90% were seen once. This CDR3 is 14 amino acids long. In germline, CDR1 is SGHAT, CDR2 FQNNGV. The J segment lost 2 bases and the V segment lost 3 bases, leaving 2 bases of the junction unmatched. The clonotype was recovered from a woman in her twenties or thirties who had recovered from COVID-19. Sequenced material: PBMCs or T cells enriched from blood (not recorded which). This sequence joins TRBV11-2 and TRBJ2-7; 9 bases are shared with TRBD1. CDR3: CASSLGQGTYEQYF. CDR3 nucleotides: TGTGCCAGCAGCTTGGGACAGGGTACCTACGAGCAGTACTTC.